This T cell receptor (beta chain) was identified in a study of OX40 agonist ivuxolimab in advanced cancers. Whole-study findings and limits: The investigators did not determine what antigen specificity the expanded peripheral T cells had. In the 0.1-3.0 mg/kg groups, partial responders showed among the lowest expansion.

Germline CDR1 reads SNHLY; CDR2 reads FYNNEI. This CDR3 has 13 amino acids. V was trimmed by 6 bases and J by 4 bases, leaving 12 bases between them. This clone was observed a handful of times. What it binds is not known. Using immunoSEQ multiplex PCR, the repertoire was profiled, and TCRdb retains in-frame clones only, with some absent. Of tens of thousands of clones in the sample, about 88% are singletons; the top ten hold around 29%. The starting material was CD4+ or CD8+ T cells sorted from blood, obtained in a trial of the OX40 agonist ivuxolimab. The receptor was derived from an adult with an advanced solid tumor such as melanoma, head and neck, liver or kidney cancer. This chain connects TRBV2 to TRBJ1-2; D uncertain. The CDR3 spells CASRGSGIYGYTF. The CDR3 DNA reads TGTGCCAGCAGGGGGAGTGGGATCTATGGCTACACCTTC.